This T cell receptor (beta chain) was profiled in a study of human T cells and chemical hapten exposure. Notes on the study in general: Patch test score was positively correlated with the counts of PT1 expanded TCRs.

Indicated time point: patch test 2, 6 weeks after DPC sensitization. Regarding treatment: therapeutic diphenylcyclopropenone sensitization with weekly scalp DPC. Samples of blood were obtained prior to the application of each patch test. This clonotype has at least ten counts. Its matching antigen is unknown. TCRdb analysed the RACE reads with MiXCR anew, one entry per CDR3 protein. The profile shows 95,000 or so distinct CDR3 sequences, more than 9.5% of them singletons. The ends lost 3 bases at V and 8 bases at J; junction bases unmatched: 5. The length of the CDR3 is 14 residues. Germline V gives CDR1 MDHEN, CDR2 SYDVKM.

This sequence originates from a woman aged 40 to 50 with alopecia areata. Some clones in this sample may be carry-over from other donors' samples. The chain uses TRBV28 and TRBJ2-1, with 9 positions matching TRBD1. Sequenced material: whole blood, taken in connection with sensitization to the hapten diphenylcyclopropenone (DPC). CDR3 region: CASSFIRTGDEQFF. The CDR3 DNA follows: TGTGCCAGCAGTTTTATTCGGACAGGGGATGAGCAGTTCTTC.